The sequence of this TCR beta chain was determined in a study of chronic HIV infection and antiretroviral therapy. The CDR3 has 15 residues. Germline V CDR1 and CDR2: SGHRS, YFSETQ. With V trimmed by 0 bases and J by 3 bases, 5 bases remained unmatched. TCRdb recomputed calls from the 5' RACE reads with MiXCR, one row per CDR3 protein. Among 30,000 or so distinct CDR3 sequences listed, 7% to 10% were seen once. This clonotype was picked up many times. The genes are TRBV5-1 and TRBJ2-7, with TRBD1 matching 8 bases. This clonotype was obtained from an adult who had HIV and had not received antiretroviral therapy, or was an uninfected healthy control (not recorded which). The sample was peripheral blood. The CDR3 bases are TGCGCCAGCAGCTTGGTCAGGGGGCGCATCTACGAGCAGTACTTC. Protein: CASSLVRGRIYEQYF.